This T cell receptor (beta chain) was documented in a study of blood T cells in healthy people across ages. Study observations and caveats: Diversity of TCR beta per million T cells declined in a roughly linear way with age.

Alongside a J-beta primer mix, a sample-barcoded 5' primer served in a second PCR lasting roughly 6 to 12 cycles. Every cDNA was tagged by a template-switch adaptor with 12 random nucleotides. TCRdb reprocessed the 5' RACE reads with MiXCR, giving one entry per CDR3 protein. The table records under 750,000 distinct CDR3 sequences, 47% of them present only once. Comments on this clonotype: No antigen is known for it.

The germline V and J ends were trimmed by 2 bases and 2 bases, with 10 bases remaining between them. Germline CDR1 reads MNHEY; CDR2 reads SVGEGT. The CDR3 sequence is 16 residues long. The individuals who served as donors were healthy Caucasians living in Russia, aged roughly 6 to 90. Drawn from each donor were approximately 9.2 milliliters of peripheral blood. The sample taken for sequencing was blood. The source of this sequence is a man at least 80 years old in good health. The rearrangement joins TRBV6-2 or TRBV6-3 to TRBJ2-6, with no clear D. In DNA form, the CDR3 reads TGTGCCAGCAGTTACCCTTATGGGGCTGGGGCCAACGTCCTGACTTTC. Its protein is CASSYPYGAGANVLTF.